The 20 T cell receptor beta chains given below trace back to one sample, sequenced in a study of cytomegalovirus exposure and HLA in healthy donors. TCRdb keeps only in-frame clones here, not all; method: immunoSEQ multiplex PCR. The sample yields around 300,000 clones, 65% to 90% seen once. Material for sequencing was PBMCs. Receptors were obtained from a woman aged 18-29 years in good health and CMV-seronegative.

The chain recombines TRBV9 with TRBJ2-7; unclear D gene. The germline V gene has CDR1 SGDLS and CDR2 YYNGEE. Trimming left V 0 bases short and J 3 bases short, with 13 bases between. The CDR3 has 15 amino acids. For the CDR3, the DNA is TGTGCCAGCAGCGTAGCGGGTAGGTCTGGCTACGAGCAGTACTTC. Translated: CASSVAGRSGYEQYF.

J is TRBJ2-1 and V is TRBV5-4, with 7 bases identical to TRBD2. With V trimmed by 4 bases and J by 2 bases, 15 bases remained unmatched. Germline V gene data show CDR1 as SGHNT and CDR2 as YYREEE (reference sequence). The CDR3 loop spans 18 amino acids. Here the CDR3 reads CASSRLRVHGRPYNEQFF. The DNA for the CDR3 is TGTGCCAGCAGCCGCTTGAGGGTACACGGGAGGCCCTACAATGAGCAGTTCTTC.

The chain combines TRBV29-1 with TRBJ2-5, with D possibly matching TRBD1 (6 bases). Germline V gives CDR1 SQVTM, CDR2 ANQGSEA. V lost 7 bases, J lost 4 bases, and 10 bases lay in between. The CDR3 spans 11 residues. CDR3 loop: CSGRGGETQYF. For the CDR3, the DNA is TGCAGCGGCAGGGGTGGAGAGACCCAGTACTTC.

This rearrangement joins TRBV9 to TRBJ2-3; 8 positions match TRBD2. Germline CDR1 SGDLS, CDR2 YYNGEE. CDR3 size: 17 residues. J was trimmed by 0 bases and V by 0 bases; bases with no gene match: 6. CDR3 protein: CASSVVSSGISTDTQYF. DNA for the CDR3: TGTGCCAGCAGCGTAGTTAGTAGCGGGATAAGCACAGATACGCAGTATTTT.

J is TRBJ2-7 and V is TRBV10-3; the match to TRBD2 covers 14 bases. The CDR3 is 21 residues long. The V gene's germline CDR1 is ENHRY and CDR2 SYGVKD. Unmatched junction bases numbered 19, after V lost 6 bases and J lost 0 bases. CDR3 in DNA: TGTGCCATCAGCAAGGACGTACCCGGGACTAGCGGGAGCACATTCTCCTACGAGCAGTACTTC. It codes for CAISKDVPGTSGSTFSYEQYF.

The V call is TRBV7-9, the J call TRBJ1-2, with D hard to call. Trimming removed 0 bases from V and 3 bases from J, with 5 bases in between. Germline V CDR1 and CDR2: SEHNR, FQNEAQ (reference sequence). The CDR3 length is 13 residues. This CDR3 reads CASSLAHDYGYTF. CDR3 bases: TGTGCCAGCAGCTTAGCCCATGACTATGGCTACACCTTC.

The gene calls are TRBV19 and TRBJ2-1; TRBD2 agrees at 7 bases. Germline CDR1 reads LNHDA; CDR2 reads SQIVND (reference sequence). V shed 5 bases, J shed 9 bases, and the junction held 16 bases outside the gene matches. The CDR3 has 16 residues. CDR3 in DNA: TGTGCCAGTAGTCCGTTAGAGGGAGGGCCCGGAGGTGAGCAGTTCTTC. Translating gives CASSPLEGGPGGEQFF.

This clone was seen a handful of times. This chain connects TRBV7-2 to TRBJ1-2; no clear D gene. V lost 2 bases, J lost 7 bases, and 5 bases lay in between. Germline V CDR1 and CDR2: SGHTA, FQGNSA. CDR3 length: 11 residues. The CDR3 DNA follows: TGTGCCAGCAGCTTATGGAGTGGCTACACCTTC. This codes for CASSLWSGYTF.

This chain uses TRBV6-5 with TRBJ2-7, with 8 bases that match TRBD1. CDR1 is MNHEY, CDR2 SVGAGI, per germline. The CDR3 contains 13 residues. V gave up 8 bases and J gave up 2 bases; unmatched junction bases: 5. CDR3 nucleotides: TGTGCCAGCTTGGACAGGGAAGCCTACGAGCAGTACTTC. It is translated as CASLDREAYEQYF.

The chain joins TRBV5-1 to TRBJ2-7, with a tentative D call TRBD1 (6 bases). V shed 4 bases and J shed 4 bases, with 21 bases lying between them. Germline loops: CDR1 SGHRS, CDR2 YFSETQ. This CDR3 comprises 16 residues. CDR3 nucleotides: TGCGCCAGCAGCCCCAAACGGTCGGACAGAGATTACGAGCAGTACTTC. Its protein product is CASSPKRSDRDYEQYF.

The V gene is TRBV5-1, the J gene TRBJ1-3; 8 nucleotides line up with TRBD1. The CDR3 contains 16 residues. The J segment lost 2 bases and the V segment lost 3 bases, leaving 7 bases of the junction unmatched. In germline, CDR1 is SGHRS, CDR2 YFSETQ. The CDR3 DNA reads TGCGCCAGCAGCTCCGAACAGGGGGTTACTGGAAACACCATATATTTT. This codes for CASSSEQGVTGNTIYF.

The chain is built from TRBV6-6 and TRBJ1-3; D is ambiguous. Trimming removed 3 bases from V and 0 bases from J, with 6 bases in between. The CDR3 consists of 14 residues. Germline CDR1 MNHNY, CDR2 SVGAGI (reference sequence). Written as DNA, the CDR3 is TGTGCCAGCAGTTATGGCCACTCTGGAAACACCATATATTTT. Translated: CASSYGHSGNTIYF.

V usage is TRBV5-4 and J usage is TRBJ1-2; TRBD1 aligns across 9 bases. CDR1 is SGHNT and CDR2 is YYREEE in the germline V gene (reference sequence). The CDR3 is made up of 16 amino acids. V dropped 3 bases and J dropped 12; count of bases not matched to a gene: 18. CDR3 in amino acids: CASSSNGTGSRLGDTF. DNA for the CDR3: TGTGCCAGCAGCTCTAACGGGACAGGGAGCCGGCTGGGGGACACCTTC.

V usage is TRBV11-2 and J usage is TRBJ1-4; D unresolved. The CDR3 has 16 residues. The germline V gene encodes CDR1 SGHAT and CDR2 FQNNGV. The germline V and J ends were trimmed by 0 bases and 0 bases, with 8 bases remaining between them. The CDR3 loop reads CASSLDRPATNEKLFF. In DNA, the CDR3 is TGTGCCAGCAGCTTAGACAGGCCGGCAACTAATGAAAAACTGTTTTTT.

V usage is TRBV5-6 and J usage is TRBJ1-3; D is uncertain. V gave up 0 bases and J gave up 2 bases, with 6 bases separating them. The V gene's germline CDR1 is SGHDT and CDR2 YYEEEE. This CDR3 contains 14 residues. CDR3 in DNA: TGTGCCAGCAGCTTGGTACAGACTGGAAACACCATATATTTT. Translated: CASSLVQTGNTIYF.

The chain recombines TRBV7-2 with TRBJ2-3; D may be TRBD2 (7 bases). CDR1 is SGHTA, CDR2 FQGNSA, per germline. V dropped 3 bases and J dropped 4 bases, with 11 bases sitting between them. The CDR3 has 14 residues. For the CDR3, the DNA is TGTGCCAGCAGCTTGGAGGGGGGGCCAGATACGCAGTATTTT. Protein sequence: CASSLEGGPDTQYF.

V is TRBV5-4 and J is TRBJ2-1; TRBD2 aligns across 9 bases. The CDR3 covers 19 residues. CDR1 is SGHNT, CDR2 YYREEE, per germline (reference sequence). The trim removed 5 bases at V and 0 bases at J, leaving 15 bases unmatched. The CDR3 DNA is TGTGCCAGCAGTATGCTAACTAGCGGGCTACCTAGCTCCTACAATGAGCAGTTCTTC. This translates into CASSMLTSGLPSSYNEQFF.

There are a few counts of this clone. The genes are TRBV19 and TRBJ2-7, with a tentative D call TRBD1 (6 bases). CDR1 and CDR2 from the germline V gene are LNHDA and SQIVND (reference sequence). V lost 1 base and J 2 bases, leaving 15 bases between the germline ends. CDR3 size: 16 residues. The CDR3 region has the DNA TGTGCCAGTAGTATAGGCCACCGGGACACAACCTACGAGCAGTACTTC. Translation: CASSIGHRDTTYEQYF.

J is TRBJ2-1 and V is TRBV19; D is perhaps TRBD2 (5 bases). V was pared by 3 bases and J by 8 bases, with 11 bases between. Germline V gene sequence: CDR1 LNHDA, CDR2 SQIVND (reference sequence). The CDR3 is 13 residues long. The DNA for the CDR3 is TGTGCCAGTAGTATTTTTGAGGGATATGAGCAGTTCTTC. The encoded protein is CASSIFEGYEQFF.

The gene calls are TRBV6-5 and TRBJ2-4, with D hard to call. The CDR3 totals 12 residues. V lost 3 bases, J lost 8 bases, and 8 bases lay in between. The germline gives CDR1 MNHEY, CDR2 SVGAGI. CDR3 DNA: TGTGCCAGCAGTTATTACCCGGACATTCAGTACTTC. Its protein product is CASSYYPDIQYF.